This T cell receptor (beta chain) was found in a study of control samples from healthy donors and cancer patients. Sequencing was performed with immunoSEQ multiplex PCR; in TCRdb, only in-frame clones are kept and a portion is missing. The sample lists some 220,000 clones, around 94% occurring once. Germline values: CDR1 SNHLY, CDR2 FYNNEI. The ends were cut back, 5 bases at V and 3 bases at J, with 13 bases in the middle. The CDR3 is 14 residues long. The chain carries TRBV2 and TRBJ1-2; maybe TRBD1 (6 bases). The specimen was blood. This sequence was found in a man aged 50 to 60 in good health. The CDR3 DNA is TGTGCCAGCAGTTCACAGGGATCGGACTATGGCTACACCTTC. As protein: CASSSQGSDYGYTF. Filled out from reference TRBV2 and TRBJ1-2, the complete variable domain reads EPEVTQTPSHQVTQMGQEVILRCVPISNHLYFYWYRQILGQKVEFLVSFYNNEISEKSEIFDDQFSVERPDGSNFTLKIRSTKLEDSAMYFCASSSQGSDYGYTFGSGTRLTVV.